One and the same sample provided the 22 T cell receptor beta chains below, sequenced in a study of blood T cell repertoires in COVID-19. Clones were sequenced by immunoSEQ multiplex PCR, and TCRdb holds only the in-frame ones, with some missing. Among approximately 46,000 clones, over 65% were seen once, and the ten largest hold 10% to 15%. The sample taken for sequencing was peripheral blood. These receptors were collected from a human donor in a cohort sampled during active COVID-19.

The rearrangement uses TRBV2 and TRBJ2-4, with a weak D call TRBD1 (5 bases). Between the trimmed V and J ends, which lost 3 bases and 1 base, there was a span of 7 bases. CDR1 and CDR2 from the germline V gene are SNHLY and FYNNEI. CDR3 length: 14 residues. As DNA, the CDR3 is TGTGCCAGCAGTGAGTCAGGGGCCAAAAACATTCAGTACTTC. It yields the protein CASSESGAKNIQYF. Based on the CDR3 plus reference TRBV2 and TRBJ2-4, the full variable domain is EPEVTQTPSHQVTQMGQEVILRCVPISNHLYFYWYRQILGQKVEFLVSFYNNEISEKSEIFDDQFSVERPDGSNFTLKIRSTKLEDSAMYFCASSESGAKNIQYFGAGTRLSVL.

This clone was picked up a small number of times. The CDR3 protein is CASSLNPGAGTEAFF. DNA of the CDR3: TGTGCCAGCAGCTTAAACCCAGGGGCAGGGACTGAAGCTTTCTTT. The chain has TRBV7-3 and TRBJ1-1, with a weak D call TRBD1 (6 bases). V was trimmed by 1 base and J by 5 bases, leaving 14 bases between them. The CDR3 is 15 residues long. Germline assignment: CDR1 SGHTA and CDR2 FQGTGA.

This clone was picked up one time. V is TRBV5-4 and J is TRBJ1-2; 8 positions match TRBD1. The CDR3 runs 14 residues. CDR1 SGHNT and CDR2 YYREEE come from the germline V gene (reference sequence). Trimming took 4 bases from V and 5 from J; bases not matched to a gene: 7. CDR3 in amino acids: CASSTRDRPYGYTF. CDR3 in DNA: TGTGCCAGCAGCACCCGGGACAGGCCTTATGGCTACACCTTC.

Only a few counts were recorded for this clone. The chain joins TRBV19 to TRBJ1-1; D might be TRBD1 (5 bases). The CDR3 is 14 residues long. Germline V gives CDR1 LNHDA, CDR2 SQIVND (reference sequence). Trimming took 4 bases from V and 1 from J, leaving 10 bases between them. CDR3 coding DNA: TGTGCCAGTAGTAGACAGCTCCAGAACACTGAAGCTTTCTTT. It is translated as CASSRQLQNTEAFF.

J is TRBJ1-2 and V is TRBV12-3 or TRBV12-4; possibly TRBD1 for D (5 bases). This CDR3 has 12 residues. V was cut by 3 bases and J by 8 bases, with 10 bases left in between. CDR3 protein: CASSFKDRGYTF. CDR3 nucleotide sequence: TGTGCCAGCAGTTTCAAAGACAGAGGCTACACCTTC.

This chain uses TRBV4-1 with TRBJ1-6; D uncertain. Deletions cut 1 base from V and 9 bases from J, with 4 bases between. Germline V gives CDR1 MGHRA, CDR2 YSYEKL. This CDR3 region has 12 residues. CDR3 sequence: CASSQGISPLHF. The CDR3 nucleotides are TGCGCCAGCAGCCAAGGTATTTCACCCCTCCACTTT.

This clone was seen only once. CDR3 coding DNA: TGTGCCAGCTCGCCCAGGGGGAATCAGCCCCAGCATTTT. This sequence encodes CASSPRGNQPQHF. J is TRBJ1-5 and V is TRBV18; 7 bases align to TRBD1. V was pared by 6 bases and J by 4 bases, with 3 bases of the junction left unmatched. The germline CDR1 and CDR2 sequences are KGHSH and LQKENI. The CDR3 covers 13 residues.

This clone was recorded a few times. The chain couples TRBV6-5 to TRBJ1-1; 7 nucleotides agree with TRBD1. CDR1 and CDR2 (germline): MNHEY, SVGAGI. V was pared by 2 bases and J by 2 bases, with 2 bases of the junction left unmatched. This CDR3 is built from 14 residues. In DNA, the CDR3 is TGTGCCAGCAGTTACGACAGGGTCAACACTGAAGCTTTCTTT. This gives the protein CASSYDRVNTEAFF.

This chain connects TRBV3-1 (or the pseudogene TRBV3-2) to TRBJ1-4, with 7 nucleotides matching TRBD1. The CDR3 contains 15 residues. J gave up 9 bases and V 3 bases, and 10 bases lay outside the gene matches. Germline V CDR1 and CDR2: LGHDT, YNNKEL (reference sequence). The CDR3 DNA follows: TGTGCCAGCAGCCAGGACCAGGGGGGACCTCAAAAACTGTTTTTT. Translation gives CASSQDQGGPQKLFF.

This chain joins TRBV2 and TRBJ2-1, with 14 bases aligning to TRBD2. The germline CDR1 and CDR2 sequences are SNHLY and FYNNEI. The CDR3 loop spans 15 amino acids. J was trimmed by 3 bases and V by 6 bases; bases with no gene match: 1. The CDR3 sequence is CASSGLAGGYNEQFF. The CDR3 bases are TGTGCCAGCAGCGGACTAGCGGGGGGCTACAATGAGCAGTTCTTC.

The chain has TRBV30 and TRBJ1-5; D is undetermined. V dropped 0 bases and J dropped 1 base, with 4 bases sitting between them. The CDR3 runs to 13 residues. The germline V gene has CDR1 GTSNPN and CDR2 SVGIG (reference sequence). The CDR3 loop reads CAWSVSSNQPQHF. Written as DNA, the CDR3 is TGTGCCTGGAGTGTATCGAGCAATCAGCCCCAGCATTTT.

The J gene is TRBJ1-5, the V gene TRBV28, with D unresolved. The CDR3 sequence is 14 residues long. Germline V gene lookup returns CDR1 MDHEN and CDR2 SYDVKM. Trimming left V 3 bases short and J 7 bases short, with 13 bases between. The CDR3 reads CASSFQAGSQPQHF. CDR3 sequence (DNA): TGTGCCAGCAGTTTTCAGGCAGGATCCCAGCCCCAGCATTTT. Based on the CDR3 plus reference TRBV28 and TRBJ1-5, the full variable domain is DVKVTQSSRYLVKRTGEKVFLECVQDMDHENMFWYRQDPGLGLRLIYFSYDVKMKEKGDIPEGYSVSREKKERFSLILESASTNQTSMYLCASSFQAGSQPQHFGDGTRLSIL.

This clone has a single count. J is TRBJ2-6 and V is TRBV5-1; 11 bases are shared with TRBD1. The CDR3 is made up of 16 amino acids. Germline V gives CDR1 SGHRS, CDR2 YFSETQ. With 5 bases clipped from V and 2 bases from J, the junction kept 3 bases outside the gene matches. Here the CDR3 DNA reads TGCGCCAGCAGGCGGACAGGGGGCGCTGGGGCCAACGTCCTGACTTTC. Protein sequence: CASRRTGGAGANVLTF.

This chain uses TRBV30 with TRBJ1-2; a weak D match, TRBD1 (5 bases). The CDR3 has 13 residues. V lost 0 bases to trimming and J lost 5 bases, with 10 bases between them. Germline V gene lookup returns CDR1 GTSNPN and CDR2 SVGIG (reference sequence). The CDR3 DNA is TGTGCCTGGAGTGTACGGGGGGGGTATGGCTACACCTTC. This sequence encodes CAWSVRGGYGYTF.

The chain joins TRBV4-3 to TRBJ1-2, with D possibly TRBD1 on 6 matching bases. The CDR3 runs to 14 residues. CDR1 and CDR2 from the germline V gene are LGHNA and YSLEER. Trimming stripped 0 bases from V and 6 bases from J, with 11 bases between. The CDR3 protein is CASSQEYREHGYTF. The CDR3 DNA reads TGCGCCAGCAGCCAAGAATACAGGGAACATGGCTACACCTTC.

V is TRBV19 and J is TRBJ2-7; TRBD1 might be the D (6 bases). Trimming left V 4 bases short and J 3 bases short, with 13 bases between. The germline CDR1 and CDR2 sequences are LNHDA and SQIVND (reference sequence). This CDR3 has 14 residues. The CDR3 DNA reads TGTGCCAGTAGTACACATTCACAGGGCTACGAGCAGTACTTC. It encodes CASSTHSQGYEQYF. Using reference TRBV19 and TRBJ2-7 for the parts outside the CDR3, the full variable domain is DGGITQSPKYLFRKEGQNVTLSCEQNLNHDAMYWYRQDPGQGLRLIYYSQIVNDFQKGDIAEGYSVSREKKESFPLTVTSAQKNPTAFYLCASSTHSQGYEQYFGPGTRLTVT.

V and J are TRBV7-2 and TRBJ2-3; TRBD2 matches 8 bases. With V trimmed by 5 bases and J by 4 bases, 8 bases remained unmatched. CDR1 SGHTA and CDR2 FQGNSA come from the germline V gene. This CDR3 is built from 15 residues. The CDR3: CASSPRGGQADTQYF. The CDR3 bases are TGTGCCAGCAGCCCCCGGGGGGGCCAAGCAGATACGCAGTATTTT. Combining the CDR3 with reference TRBV7-2 and TRBJ2-3 gives the whole variable domain GAGVSQSPSNKVTEKGKDVELRCDPISGHTALYWYRQSLGQGLEFLIYFQGNSAPDKSGLPSDRFSAERTGGSVSTLTIQRTQQEDSAVYLCASSPRGGQADTQYFGPGTRLTVL.

The J gene is TRBJ1-2, the V gene TRBV28; D not resolved. Trimming stripped 7 bases from V and 2 bases from J, with 11 bases between. The CDR3 contains 13 residues. The germline CDR1 and CDR2 sequences are MDHEN and SYDVKM. CDR3 sequence: CASKLRQNYGYTF. CDR3 nucleotides: TGTGCCAGCAAACTGCGGCAGAACTATGGCTACACCTTC.

In DNA form, the CDR3 reads TGTGCCAGCAGCGTAGCTGGAGCGGGCCCCTCCTACAATGAGCAGTTCTTC. It encodes CASSVAGAGPSYNEQFF. The gene calls are TRBV9 and TRBJ2-1; D perhaps matches TRBD2 (6 bases). V was trimmed by 0 bases and J by 0 bases, leaving 13 bases between them. CDR1 is SGDLS, CDR2 YYNGEE, per germline. This CDR3 region has 17 residues.

This sequence joins TRBV15 and TRBJ2-3; 8 bases are shared with TRBD1. V lost 5 bases, J lost 2 bases, and 12 bases stayed unmatched. The germline V gene encodes CDR1 LNHNV and CDR2 YYDKDF (reference sequence). The CDR3 runs to 17 residues. The CDR3 region has the DNA TGTGCCACCAGCCGCTCGGGCAGGGGGCGGATCACAGATACGCAGTATTTT. Protein product: CATSRSGRGRITDTQYF.

The chain is built from TRBV28 and TRBJ2-7; 11 bases are a match to TRBD2. Germline CDR1 and CDR2: MDHEN and SYDVKM. J lost 3 bases, V lost 6 bases, and 7 bases had no gene match. The CDR3 contains 15 residues. CDR3 in amino acids: CASRRGLAGYYEQYF. The CDR3 bases are TGTGCCAGCAGACGAGGACTAGCGGGTTACTACGAGCAGTACTTC. The full variable domain, completed using reference TRBV28 and TRBJ2-7, is DVKVTQSSRYLVKRTGEKVFLECVQDMDHENMFWYRQDPGLGLRLIYFSYDVKMKEKGDIPEGYSVSREKKERFSLILESASTNQTSMYLCASRRGLAGYYEQYFGPGTRLTVT.

The chain carries TRBV5-6 and TRBJ2-7; 7 positions match TRBD1. Trimming cost V 3 bases and J 7 bases; bases outside gene matches: 13. Germline CDR1 is SGHDT and CDR2 is YYEEEE. The CDR3 consists of 15 residues. CDR3 DNA sequence: TGTGCCAGCAGCTCTGGACAGGTTAATGTCGGGGAGCAGTACTTC. It is translated as CASSSGQVNVGEQYF. The full variable domain, with the rest looked up from reference TRBV5-6 and TRBJ2-7, is DAGVTQSPTHLIKTRGQQVTLRCSPKSGHDTVSWYQQALGQGPQFIFQYYEEEERQRGNFPDRFSGHQFPNYSSELNVNALLLGDSALYLCASSSGQVNVGEQYFGPGTRLTVT.